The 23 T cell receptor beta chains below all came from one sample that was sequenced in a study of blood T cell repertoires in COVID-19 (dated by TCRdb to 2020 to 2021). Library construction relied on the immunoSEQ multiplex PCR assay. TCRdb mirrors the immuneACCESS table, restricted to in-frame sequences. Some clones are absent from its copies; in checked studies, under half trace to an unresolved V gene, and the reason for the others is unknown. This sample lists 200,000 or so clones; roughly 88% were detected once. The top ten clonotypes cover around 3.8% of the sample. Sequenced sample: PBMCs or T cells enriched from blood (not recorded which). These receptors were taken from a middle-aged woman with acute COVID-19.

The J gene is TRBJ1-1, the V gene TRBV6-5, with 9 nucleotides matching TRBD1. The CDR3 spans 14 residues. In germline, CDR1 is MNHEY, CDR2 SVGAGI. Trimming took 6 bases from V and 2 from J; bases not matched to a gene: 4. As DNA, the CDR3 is TGTGCCAGCAGAGACACAGGGGGCAACACTGAAGCTTTCTTT. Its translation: CASRDTGGNTEAFF.

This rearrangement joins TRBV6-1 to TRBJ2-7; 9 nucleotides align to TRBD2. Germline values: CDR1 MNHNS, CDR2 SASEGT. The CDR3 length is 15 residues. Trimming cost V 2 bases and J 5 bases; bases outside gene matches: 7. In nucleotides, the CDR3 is TGTGCCAGCAGTGAATTGGGCGGGGGGGCTCACGAGCAGTACTTC. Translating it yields CASSELGGGAHEQYF.

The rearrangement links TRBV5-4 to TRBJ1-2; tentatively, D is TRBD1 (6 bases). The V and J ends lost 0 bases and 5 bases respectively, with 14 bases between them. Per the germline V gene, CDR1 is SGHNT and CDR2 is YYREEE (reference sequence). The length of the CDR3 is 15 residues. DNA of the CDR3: TGTGCCAGCAGCTTGGCCTACTCCGGGACATATGGCTACACCTTC. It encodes CASSLAYSGTYGYTF.

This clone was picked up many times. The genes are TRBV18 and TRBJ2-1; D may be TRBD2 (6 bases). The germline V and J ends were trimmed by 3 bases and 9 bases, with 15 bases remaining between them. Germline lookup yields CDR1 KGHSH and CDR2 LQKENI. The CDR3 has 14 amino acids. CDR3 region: CASSPSGLLLEQFF. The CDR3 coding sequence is TGTGCCAGCTCACCTTCAGGACTACTACTTGAGCAGTTCTTC.

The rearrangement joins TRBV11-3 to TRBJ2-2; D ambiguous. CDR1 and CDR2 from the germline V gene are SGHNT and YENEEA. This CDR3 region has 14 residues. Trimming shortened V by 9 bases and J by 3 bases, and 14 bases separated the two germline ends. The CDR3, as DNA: TGTGCCAGTTCCCTCCCAGGATACACCGGGGAGCTGTTTTTT. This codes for CASSLPGYTGELFF.

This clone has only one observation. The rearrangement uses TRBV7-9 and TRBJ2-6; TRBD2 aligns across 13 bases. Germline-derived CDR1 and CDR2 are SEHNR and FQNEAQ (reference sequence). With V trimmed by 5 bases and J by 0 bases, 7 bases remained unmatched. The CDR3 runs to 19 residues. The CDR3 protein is CASSRTSGGLSSGANVLTF. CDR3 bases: TGTGCCAGCAGCCGGACTAGCGGGGGCCTCAGCTCTGGGGCCAACGTCCTGACTTTC.

As DNA, the CDR3 is TGTGCCAGCAGCTTGAAACAGGGGGTTCTCCGGGGAAACACCATATATTTT. Translated, it gives CASSLKQGVLRGNTIYF. The J gene is TRBJ1-3, the V gene TRBV11-2; 8 nucleotides agree with TRBD1. V dropped 3 bases and J dropped 4; count of bases not matched to a gene: 11. CDR3 size: 17 residues. Germline V lookup: CDR1 SGHAT, CDR2 FQNNGV.

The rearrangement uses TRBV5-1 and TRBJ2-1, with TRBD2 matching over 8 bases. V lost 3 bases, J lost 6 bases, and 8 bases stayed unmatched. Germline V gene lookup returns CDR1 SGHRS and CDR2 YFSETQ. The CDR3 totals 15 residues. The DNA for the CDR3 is TGCGCCAGCAGCTCCGGGGGGGCCGGGTTCAATGAGCAGTTCTTC. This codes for CASSSGGAGFNEQFF.

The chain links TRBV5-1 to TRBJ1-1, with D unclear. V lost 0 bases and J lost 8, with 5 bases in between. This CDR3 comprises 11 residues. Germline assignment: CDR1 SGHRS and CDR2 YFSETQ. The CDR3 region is CASSLEAEAFF. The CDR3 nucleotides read TGCGCCAGCAGCTTGGAAGCAGAAGCTTTCTTT.

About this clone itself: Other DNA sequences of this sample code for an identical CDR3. CDR3: CSVEGGQGNTDTQYF. CDR3 DNA sequence: TGCAGCGTTGAAGGGGGGCAGGGTAACACAGATACGCAGTATTTT. The J gene is TRBJ2-3, the V gene TRBV29-1; tentative D call: TRBD1 (6 bases). This CDR3 region has 15 residues. CDR1 is SQVTM and CDR2 is ANQGSEA in the germline V gene. Trimming took off 1 base at V and 2 bases at J, with 13 bases between the two ends.

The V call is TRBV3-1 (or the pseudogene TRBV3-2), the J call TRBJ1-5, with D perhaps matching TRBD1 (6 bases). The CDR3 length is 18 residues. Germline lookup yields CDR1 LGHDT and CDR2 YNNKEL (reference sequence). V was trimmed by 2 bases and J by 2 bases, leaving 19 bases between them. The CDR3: CASSQRGLGLRGNQPQHF. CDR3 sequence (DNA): TGTGCCAGCAGCCAAAGGGGGTTAGGGTTGAGGGGCAATCAGCCCCAGCATTTT.

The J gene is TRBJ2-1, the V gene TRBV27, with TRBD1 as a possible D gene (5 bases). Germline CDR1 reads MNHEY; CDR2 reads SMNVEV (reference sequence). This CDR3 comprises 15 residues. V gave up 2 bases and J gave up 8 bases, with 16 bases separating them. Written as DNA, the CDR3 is TGTGCCAGCAGTTTAGGACCCAGGGTTTATGATGAGCAGTTCTTC. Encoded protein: CASSLGPRVYDEQFF.

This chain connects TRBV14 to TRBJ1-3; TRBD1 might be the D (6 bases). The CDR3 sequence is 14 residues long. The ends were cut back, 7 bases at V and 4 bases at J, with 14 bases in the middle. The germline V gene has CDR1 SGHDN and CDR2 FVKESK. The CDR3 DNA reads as TGTGCCAGCAAAAAACAGGGATCGGGAAACACCATATATTTT. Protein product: CASKKQGSGNTIYF.

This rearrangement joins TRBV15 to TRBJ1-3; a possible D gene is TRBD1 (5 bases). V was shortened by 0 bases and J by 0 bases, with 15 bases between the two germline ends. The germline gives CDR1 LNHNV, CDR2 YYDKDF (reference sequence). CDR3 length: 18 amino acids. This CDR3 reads CATSREVGRAYSGNTIYF. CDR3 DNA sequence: TGTGCCACCAGCAGAGAAGTTGGCAGGGCCTACTCTGGAAACACCATATATTTT.

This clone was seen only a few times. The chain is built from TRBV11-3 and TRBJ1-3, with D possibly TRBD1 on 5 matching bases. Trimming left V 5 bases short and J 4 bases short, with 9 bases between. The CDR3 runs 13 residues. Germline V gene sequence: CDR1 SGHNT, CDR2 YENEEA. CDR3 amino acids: CASSEDRGNTIYF. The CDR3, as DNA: TGTGCCAGCAGCGAAGACAGAGGAAACACCATATATTTT. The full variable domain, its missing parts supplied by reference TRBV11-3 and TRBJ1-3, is EAGVVQSPRYKIIEKKQPVAFWCNPISGHNTLYWYLQNLGQGPELLIRYENEEAVDDSQLPKDRFSAERLKGVDSTLKIQPAELGDSAVYLCASSEDRGNTIYFGEGSWLTVV.

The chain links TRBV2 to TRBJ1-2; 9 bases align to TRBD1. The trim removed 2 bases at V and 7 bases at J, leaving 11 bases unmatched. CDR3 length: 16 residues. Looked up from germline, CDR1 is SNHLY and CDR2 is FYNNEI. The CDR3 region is CASSEMRGQGPRGYTF. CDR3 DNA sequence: TGTGCCAGCAGTGAAATGAGAGGACAGGGGCCGCGTGGCTACACCTTC.

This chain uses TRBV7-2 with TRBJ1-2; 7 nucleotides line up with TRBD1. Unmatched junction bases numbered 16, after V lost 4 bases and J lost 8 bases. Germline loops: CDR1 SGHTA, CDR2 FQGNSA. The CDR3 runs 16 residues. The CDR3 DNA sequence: TGTGCCAGCAGCTCTAGAGGGGGCCTATCAGGGTTAGGCTACACCTTC. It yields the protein CASSSRGGLSGLGYTF.

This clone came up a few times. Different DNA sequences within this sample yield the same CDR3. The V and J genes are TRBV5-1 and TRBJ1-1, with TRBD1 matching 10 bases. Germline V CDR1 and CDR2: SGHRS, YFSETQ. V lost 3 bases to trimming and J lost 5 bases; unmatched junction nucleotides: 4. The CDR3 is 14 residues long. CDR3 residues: CASSSRTGGTEAFF. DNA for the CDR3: TGCGCCAGCAGCTCCCGGACAGGGGGTACTGAAGCTTTCTTT.

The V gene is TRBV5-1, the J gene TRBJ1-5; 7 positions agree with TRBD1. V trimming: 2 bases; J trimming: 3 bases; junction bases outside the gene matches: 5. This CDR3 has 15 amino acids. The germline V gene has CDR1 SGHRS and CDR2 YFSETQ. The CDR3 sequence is CASSLRTGPNQPQHF. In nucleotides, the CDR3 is TGCGCCAGCAGCTTACGGACAGGTCCCAATCAGCCCCAGCATTTT.

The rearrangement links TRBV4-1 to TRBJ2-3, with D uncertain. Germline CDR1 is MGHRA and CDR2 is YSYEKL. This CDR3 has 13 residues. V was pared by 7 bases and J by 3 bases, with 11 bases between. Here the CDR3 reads CASTSAGTDTQYF. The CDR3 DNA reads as TGCGCCAGCACCTCCGCCGGTACAGATACGCAGTATTTT.

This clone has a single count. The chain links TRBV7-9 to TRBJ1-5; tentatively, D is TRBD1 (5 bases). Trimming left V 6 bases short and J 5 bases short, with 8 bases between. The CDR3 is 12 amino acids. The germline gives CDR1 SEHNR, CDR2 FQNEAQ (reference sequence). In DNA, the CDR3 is TGTGCCAGCAGACAAGGGGATCAGCCCCAGCATTTT. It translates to CASRQGDQPQHF. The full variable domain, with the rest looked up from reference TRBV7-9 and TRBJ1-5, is DTGVSQNPRHKITKRGQNVTFRCDPISEHNRLYWYRQTLGQGPEFLTYFQNEAQLEKSRLLSDRFSAERPKGSFSTLEIQRTEQGDSAMYLCASRQGDQPQHFGDGTRLSIL.

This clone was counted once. The CDR3 nucleotides are TGTGCCAGCACCGCCCCGGACAGTACCAATCAGCCCCAGCATTTT. This sequence encodes CASTAPDSTNQPQHF. This sequence joins TRBV6-4 and TRBJ1-5; the D gene is possibly TRBD1 (6 bases). The length of the CDR3 is 15 residues. V was trimmed by 7 bases and J by 3 bases, leaving 16 bases between them. CDR1 and CDR2 from the germline V gene are MRHNA and SNTAGT.

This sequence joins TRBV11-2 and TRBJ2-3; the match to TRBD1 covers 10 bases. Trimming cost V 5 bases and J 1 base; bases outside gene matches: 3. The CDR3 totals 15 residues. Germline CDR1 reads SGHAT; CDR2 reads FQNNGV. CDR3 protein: CASSPGQGRTDTQYF. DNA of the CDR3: TGTGCCAGCAGCCCGGGACAGGGGCGCACAGATACGCAGTATTTT.